Listed here are 24 T cell receptor beta chains from one sample, sequenced in a study of neoadjuvant anti-PD-1 for oral cavity cancer. Clones were read by immunoSEQ multiplex PCR, and TCRdb kept only the in-frame ones, dropping some. The data contain tens of thousands of clones, approximately 85% of them singletons. This sample's time point: after neoadjuvant nivolumab, at surgical resection. This specimen consisted of PBMCs, obtained after nivolumab (anti-PD-1) treatment. The receptors were sampled from a person aged 40-85 years with oral cavity squamous cell carcinoma.

The chain couples TRBV28 to TRBJ2-7; TRBD1 is a possible D gene (5 bases). The CDR3 has 15 residues. Per germline, CDR1 MDHEN and CDR2 SYDVKM. The V gene lost 1 base and the J gene lost 4 bases, with 14 bases spanning the gap. In DNA, the CDR3 is TGTGCCAGCAGTTTATATACCAGGGTAGGTTACGAGCAGTACTTC. The encoded protein is CASSLYTRVGYEQYF. Variable domain in full (rest from reference TRBV28 and TRBJ2-7): DVKVTQSSRYLVKRTGEKVFLECVQDMDHENMFWYRQDPGLGLRLIYFSYDVKMKEKGDIPEGYSVSREKKERFSLILESASTNQTSMYLCASSLYTRVGYEQYFGPGTRLTVT.

This clone was found once. The chain has TRBV6-1 and TRBJ2-7, with D maybe TRBD2 (5 bases). Trimming left V 8 bases short and J 3 bases short, with 17 bases between. The CDR3 runs 14 residues. CDR1 MNHNS and CDR2 SASEGT come from the germline V gene. The CDR3: CASGYDTGYYEQYF. DNA for the CDR3: TGTGCCAGCGGATATGACACGGGGTACTACGAGCAGTACTTC.

The table lists this clone with a count of one. V usage is TRBV21-1 and J usage is TRBJ1-2; the table names TRBD1, a call not compared with the DNA. TRBV21-1 is termed a pseudogene. The CDR3 runs 16 residues. CDR3 amino acids: CASSKDYRGYRSGYTF. CDR3 in DNA: TGTGCCAGCAGCAAGGATTACAGGGGCTACCGGAGTGGCTACACCTTC.

This clone was detected once. The chain is built from TRBV10-3 and TRBJ2-1; a weak D match, TRBD2 (6 bases). CDR3 size: 16 residues. Germline V lookup: CDR1 ENHRY, CDR2 SYGVKD. V was trimmed by 2 bases and J by 0 bases, leaving 11 bases between them. CDR3 in DNA: TGTGCCATCAGTGAGAGGGCGGGGAGCTCCTACAATGAGCAGTTCTTC. Its translation is CAISERAGSSYNEQFF.

This chain links TRBV2 with TRBJ1-1; weak D call: TRBD1 (5 bases). The length of the CDR3 is 14 residues. Trimming removed 1 base from V and 0 bases from J, with 6 bases in between. Germline V gene data show CDR1 as SNHLY and CDR2 as FYNNEI. CDR3: CASSEEGLNTEAFF. The CDR3 DNA reads as TGTGCCAGCAGTGAAGAGGGGTTGAACACTGAAGCTTTCTTT.

The DNA of the CDR3 is TGTGCCAGCAGCGCGACAGGTAATAATGAGCAGTTCTTC. Translating it yields CASSATGNNEQFF. This chain links TRBV9 with TRBJ2-1, with D possibly matching TRBD1 (6 bases). V shed 3 bases and J shed 7 bases, with 11 bases lying between them. The CDR3 length is 13 residues. Germline V CDR1 and CDR2: SGDLS, YYNGEE.

This chain links TRBV5-1 with TRBJ1-1, with D maybe TRBD1 (5 bases). The ends were cut back, 0 bases at V and 5 bases at J, with 11 bases in the middle. CDR1 is SGHRS, CDR2 YFSETQ, per germline. This CDR3 contains 14 residues. The CDR3 DNA reads TGCGCCAGCAGCTTGGCCGGGGGTAGGACTGAAGCTTTCTTT. Residues: CASSLAGGRTEAFF.

The chain joins TRBV28 to TRBJ1-2; 8 bases align to TRBD1. V was clipped by 4 bases and J by 2 bases; unmatched bases: 9. This CDR3 comprises 16 residues. Germline-derived CDR1 and CDR2 are MDHEN and SYDVKM. This CDR3 is CASSSPRTGGNYGYTF. CDR3 DNA: TGTGCCAGCAGTTCCCCCCGTACAGGGGGGAACTATGGCTACACCTTC.

The sample holds one count of this clone. V is TRBV4-2 and J is TRBJ2-1; D is possibly TRBD2 (6 bases). V lost 0 bases and J lost 2, with 11 bases in between. The CDR3 has 16 residues. Germline V gene lookup returns CDR1 LGHNA and CDR2 YNFKEQ. This CDR3 is CASSQELAGTYNEQFF. In DNA, the CDR3 is TGTGCCAGCAGCCAAGAGCTGGCGGGGACCTACAATGAGCAGTTCTTC.

The chain joins TRBV28 to TRBJ1-5; D not resolved. Germline CDR1 is MDHEN and CDR2 is SYDVKM. This CDR3 spans 16 amino acids. Between the trimmed V and J ends, which lost 6 bases and 6 bases, there was a span of 21 bases. CDR3 DNA sequence: TGTGCCAGCAGCCCCGGGTTGTCTGGGGAGGCTCAGCCCCAGCATTTT. It yields the protein CASSPGLSGEAQPQHF.

The chain couples TRBV28 to TRBJ2-5, with 10 bases aligning to TRBD1. The trim removed 0 bases at V and 0 bases at J, leaving 16 bases unmatched. The CDR3 length is 21 residues. The germline V gene encodes CDR1 MDHEN and CDR2 SYDVKM. This CDR3 is CASSLWGTGEYAGAYQETQYF. CDR3 DNA: TGTGCCAGCAGTTTATGGGGGACAGGGGAGTATGCGGGGGCTTACCAAGAGACCCAGTACTTC.

The chain joins TRBV11-1 to TRBJ2-7, with D tentatively TRBD2 (6 bases). The V and J ends lost 3 bases and 3 bases respectively, with 15 bases between them. Germline V CDR1 and CDR2: SGHAT, FQDESV (reference sequence). This CDR3 spans 15 amino acids. CDR3 region: CASSFGRERFYEQYF. DNA of the CDR3: TGTGCCAGCAGCTTCGGGCGGGAAAGGTTCTACGAGCAGTACTTC.

This chain connects TRBV19 to TRBJ1-1; D gene unclear. The CDR3 has 15 amino acids. V gave up 0 bases and J gave up 2 bases, with 10 bases separating them. Germline lookup yields CDR1 LNHDA and CDR2 SQIVND (reference sequence). The CDR3 sequence is CASSIDPAPNTEAFF. For the CDR3, the DNA is TGTGCCAGTAGTATAGATCCGGCTCCAAACACTGAAGCTTTCTTT.

The chain couples TRBV9 to TRBJ2-3; 7 nucleotides agree with TRBD2. The CDR3 extends over 15 amino acids. J lost 3 bases, V lost 0 bases, and 4 bases had no gene match. CDR1 SGDLS and CDR2 YYNGEE come from the germline V gene. CDR3 region: CASSVVLGGTDTQYF. The CDR3 nucleotides are TGTGCCAGCAGCGTAGTGCTCGGGGGGACAGATACGCAGTATTTT.

The chain employs TRBV2 and TRBJ2-7; 7 bases fit TRBD1. Germline-derived CDR1 and CDR2 are SNHLY and FYNNEI. The trim removed 8 bases at V and 3 bases at J, leaving 22 bases unmatched. The CDR3 has 18 residues. The CDR3 here is CASGTSKTGSGSVYEQYF. CDR3 bases: TGTGCCAGCGGCACCTCCAAGACAGGGTCAGGGTCGGTCTACGAGCAGTACTTC. Looking up the rest from reference TRBV2 and TRBJ2-7 gives the full variable domain: EPEVTQTPSHQVTQMGQEVILRCVPISNHLYFYWYRQILGQKVEFLVSFYNNEISEKSEIFDDQFSVERPDGSNFTLKIRSTKLEDSAMYFCASGTSKTGSGSVYEQYFGPGTRLTVT.

The chain recombines TRBV7-2 with TRBJ2-1; 7 bases match TRBD2. The CDR3 is 13 residues long. Germline CDR1 is SGHTA and CDR2 is FQGNSA. The ends lost 5 bases at V and 8 bases at J; junction bases unmatched: 6. The CDR3 region is CASSRQRDYEQFF. The CDR3 coding sequence is TGTGCCAGCAGCCGACAGCGGGACTATGAGCAGTTCTTC.

J is TRBJ2-3 and V is TRBV30; 12 bases map to TRBD2. Losses at the gene ends were 2 bases for V and 1 base for J; bases not matched to a gene: 10. The CDR3 runs to 18 residues. CDR1 GTSNPN and CDR2 SVGIG come from the germline V gene (reference sequence). The CDR3 loop reads CAWSPTSGRPVGTDTQYF. The CDR3 DNA follows: TGTGCCTGGAGTCCCACTAGCGGGAGGCCCGTAGGCACAGATACGCAGTATTTT.

This clone was counted once. This rearrangement joins TRBV6-1 to TRBJ2-7, with TRBD1 identical over 12 bases. Germline CDR1 is MNHNS and CDR2 is SASEGT. There are 15 residues in the CDR3. J was trimmed by 7 bases and V by 6 bases; bases with no gene match: 10. The CDR3: CASRSSGTGGGEQYF. CDR3 bases: TGTGCCAGCAGGAGCTCCGGGACAGGGGGCGGGGAGCAGTACTTC.

Only a few counts were recorded for this clone. The V gene is TRBV11-2, the J gene TRBJ1-1; D is unclear. From germline, CDR1 is SGHAT and CDR2 FQNNGV. The CDR3 loop spans 15 amino acids. Trimming removed 2 bases from V and 0 bases from J, with 10 bases in between. CDR3 DNA: TGTGCCAGCAGCTTAAGGGCGACCATGAACACTGAAGCTTTCTTT. Its translation: CASSLRATMNTEAFF. Combining the CDR3 with reference TRBV11-2 and TRBJ1-1 gives the whole variable domain EAGVAQSPRYKIIEKRQSVAFWCNPISGHATLYWYQQILGQGPKLLIQFQNNGVVDDSQLPKDRFSAERLKGVDSTLKIQPAKLEDSAVYLCASSLRATMNTEAFFGQGTRLTVV.

V is TRBV7-8 and J is TRBJ2-2, with 10 nucleotides matching TRBD2. There are 15 residues in the CDR3. V dropped 2 bases and J dropped 3; count of bases not matched to a gene: 0. Per the germline V gene, CDR1 is SGHVS and CDR2 is FQNEAQ. This chain's CDR3 is CASSLLAGDTGELFF. CDR3 nucleotide sequence: TGTGCCAGCAGCTTACTAGCGGGAGACACCGGGGAGCTGTTTTTT.

This clone was picked up one time. The chain is built from TRBV5-1 and TRBJ2-3, with TRBD1 as a possible D gene (5 bases). The V and J ends lost 2 bases and 1 base respectively, with 11 bases between them. This CDR3 has 15 residues. Germline CDR1 reads SGHRS; CDR2 reads YFSETQ. This CDR3 reads CASSFLGHRTDTQYF. DNA of the CDR3: TGCGCCAGCAGCTTTCTAGGACACCGCACAGATACGCAGTATTTT.

The chain recombines TRBV7-8 with TRBJ2-1; 7 bases are shared with TRBD1. Per germline, CDR1 SGHVS and CDR2 FQNEAQ. This CDR3 is 13 amino acids long. V gave up 5 bases and J gave up 6 bases; unmatched junction bases: 4. CDR3 DNA sequence: TGTGCCAGCAGCAAAGGGACAGTCAATGAGCAGTTCTTC. Translation gives CASSKGTVNEQFF.

This chain joins TRBV10-2 and TRBJ1-4, with D maybe TRBD1 (5 bases). Looked up from germline, CDR1 is WSHSY and CDR2 is SAAADI. Trimming removed 7 bases at V and 8 bases at J, with 17 bases between. The CDR3 runs to 14 residues. The CDR3 sequence: CASTPAGEREKLFF. The CDR3, as DNA: TGCGCCAGCACTCCGGCGGGGGAACGGGAAAAACTGTTTTTT.

This chain uses TRBV7-8 with TRBJ2-7; TRBD2 matches 8 bases. The CDR3 totals 14 residues. Germline trimming cut 3 bases from V and 6 bases from J; bases unmatched to any gene: 7. Germline CDR1 SGHVS, CDR2 FQNEAQ. CDR3 sequence: CASSFGTRGTEQYF. CDR3 in DNA: TGTGCCAGCAGCTTCGGGACTAGGGGTACCGAGCAGTACTTC.